Shown below are 29 T cell receptor beta chains from a single sample sequenced in a study of blood T cells in healthy people across ages. The use of a sample-barcoded 5' primer and a J-beta primer mix characterized a second PCR of about 7 to 12 cycles. A single record per CDR3 protein comes from TCRdb applying MiXCR to the 5' RACE reads. The sample carries 850,000 to 950,000 distinct CDR3 sequences, around 30% recorded once. The sequenced sample consisted of blood. These receptors came from a woman of 80 years or more in good health.

This clonotype was observed at least ten times. The CDR3 DNA reads as TGTGCCAGCAGCTTGTCCCAGCTCGGCTACACCTTC. Translation: CASSLSQLGYTF. This chain links TRBV7-2 with TRBJ1-2; D gene uncertain. Trimming removed 3 bases at V and 8 bases at J, with 10 bases between. The CDR3 is 12 residues long. Germline V gene data show CDR1 as SGHTA and CDR2 as FQGNSA.

This clonotype was found a few times. This chain links TRBV2 with TRBJ1-1; 8 nucleotides match TRBD1. The ends lost 9 bases at V and 4 bases at J; junction bases unmatched: 7. This CDR3 comprises 13 residues. The V gene's germline CDR1 is SNHLY and CDR2 FYNNEI. The CDR3 nucleotides read TGTGCCAGTCAGGGGGCTCAGCGCACTGAAGCTTTCTTT. It yields the protein CASQGAQRTEAFF.

The chain has TRBV2 and TRBJ1-5, with 11 positions matching TRBD1. CDR1 and CDR2 (germline): SNHLY, FYNNEI. The V segment lost 2 bases and the J segment 4 bases; nucleotides outside the gene matches: 4. CDR3 size: 16 residues. CDR3 DNA: TGTGCCAGCAGTGAATCAAGGGACAGGGGGAATCAGCCCCAGCATTTT. It yields the protein CASSESRDRGNQPQHF.

This clonotype was seen a few times. This chain joins TRBV18 and TRBJ2-3; 10 bases are a match to TRBD2. The CDR3 covers 19 residues. From germline, CDR1 is KGHSH and CDR2 LQKENI. V was pared by 2 bases and J by 4 bases, with 15 bases of the junction left unmatched. In nucleotides, the CDR3 is TGTGCCAGCTCACCAAGGATTGGGCTAGCGGGGGATACCCCAGATACGCAGTATTTT. Its protein is CASSPRIGLAGDTPDTQYF.

CDR3 DNA sequence: TGCAGTGCTAGCCAACAGGGGAGCAATCAGCCCCAGCATTTT. Its translation is CSASQQGSNQPQHF. This chain links TRBV20-1 with TRBJ1-5; TRBD1 matches 7 bases. Germline V gives CDR1 DFQATT, CDR2 SNEGSKA (reference sequence). The length of the CDR3 is 14 residues. The V and J ends lost 3 bases and 1 base, in that order; junction bases with no gene match: 3.

Here the CDR3 reads CASSGRVGTDTQYF. The CDR3, as DNA: TGTGCCAGCAGTGGGCGGGTTGGCACAGATACGCAGTATTTT. This chain links TRBV12-3 or TRBV12-4 with TRBJ2-3, with D maybe TRBD2 (5 bases). V was shortened by 5 bases and J by 1 base, with 10 bases between the two germline ends. The CDR3 totals 14 residues.

Of note for this clonotype: The junction departs from the called germline gene at one end, perhaps through a read error. The rearrangement links TRBV14 to TRBJ2-1; the D call may be TRBD1 or TRBD2 (5 bases each). This CDR3 spans 15 amino acids. Germline CDR1 and CDR2: SGHDN and FVKESK. The DNA for the CDR3 is TGTGTCAGCAGCCAGGGACCCAACCGCTACAATGAGCAGTTCTTC. Encoded protein: CVSSQGPNRYNEQFF.

This clonotype was seen repeatedly, ten times or more. This may arise from a read error, as a much more abundant clone is one base away. CDR3 in DNA: TGTGCCAGCAGTACCGACAGGTGTGAAGAGCAGTTCTTC. Translated, it gives CASSTDRCEEQFF. V is TRBV6-5 and J is TRBJ2-1; possibly TRBD1 for D (6 bases). This CDR3 comprises 13 residues. Germline assignment: CDR1 MNHEY and CDR2 SVGAGI. Trimming took off 5 bases at V and 10 bases at J, with 15 bases between the two ends.

The chain carries TRBV19 and TRBJ2-1, with unresolved D. V was trimmed by 5 bases and J by 0 bases, leaving 14 bases between them. This CDR3 region has 16 residues. The germline V gene encodes CDR1 LNHDA and CDR2 SQIVND (reference sequence). The CDR3 region has the DNA TGTGCCAGTAGTTTGCAGGTCCTAAGCTCCTACAATGAGCAGTTCTTC. It is translated as CASSLQVLSSYNEQFF.

This clonotype was seen more than once but under ten times. This chain uses TRBV14 with TRBJ2-6; a possible D gene is TRBD1 (6 bases). V lost 0 bases and J lost 3, with 30 bases in between. This CDR3 is built from 23 residues. Germline V gene sequence: CDR1 SGHDN, CDR2 FVKESK. In nucleotides, the CDR3 is TGTGCCAGCAGCCAAGAGAGGGGAAAATTGACAGGATCCCTAATAGGTGGGGCCAACGTCCTGACTTTC. As protein: CASSQERGKLTGSLIGGANVLTF.

V usage is TRBV7-8 and J usage is TRBJ2-1; no definite D call. V lost 8 bases to trimming and J lost 6 bases, with 14 bases between them. This CDR3 has 13 amino acids. CDR1 SGHVS and CDR2 FQNEAQ come from the germline V gene. This CDR3 is CASSLTTGNEQFF. CDR3 sequence (DNA): TGTGCCAGCTCCTTGACCACGGGCAATGAGCAGTTCTTC. Variable domain in full (rest from reference TRBV7-8 and TRBJ2-1): GAGVSQSPRYKVAKRGQDVALRCDPISGHVSLFWYQQALGQGPEFLTYFQNEAQLDKSGLPSDRFFAERPEGSVSTLKIQRTQQEDSAVYLCASSLTTGNEQFFGPGTRLTVL.

This clonotype was detected ten times or more. The chain has TRBV5-5 and TRBJ2-1, with D possibly TRBD1 on 7 matching bases. The CDR3 has 17 amino acids. Germline V lookup: CDR1 SGHKS, CDR2 YYEKEE (reference sequence). Trimming left V 4 bases short and J 4 bases short, with 21 bases between. In DNA, the CDR3 is TGTGCCAGCAGCAGCGGAGGGCCGGGACAGTTATACAATGAGCAGTTCTTC. Protein: CASSSGGPGQLYNEQFF.

Ten or more counts support this clonotype. The rearrangement joins TRBV4-2 to TRBJ2-5, with D maybe TRBD2 (5 bases). This CDR3 region has 15 residues. V dropped 1 base and J dropped 4 bases, with 13 bases sitting between them. Looked up from germline, CDR1 is LGHNA and CDR2 is YNFKEQ. For the CDR3, the DNA is TGTGCCAGCAGCCAAGCACGGGGTGCCGGAGAGACCCAGTACTTC. Amino acid sequence: CASSQARGAGETQYF.

The chain combines TRBV13 with TRBJ2-3, with 10 bases fitting TRBD2. The ends lost 8 bases at V and 5 bases at J; junction bases unmatched: 10. CDR1 and CDR2 (germline): PRHDT, FYEKMQ (reference sequence). This CDR3 region has 15 residues. This CDR3 reads CASARASGGGDTQYF. The CDR3 region has the DNA TGTGCCAGCGCGAGGGCTAGCGGGGGTGGAGATACGCAGTATTTT.

This clonotype turned up a few times. This chain joins TRBV7-8 and TRBJ2-5, with TRBD2 as a possible D gene (5 bases). The CDR3 runs 15 residues. V was pared by 0 bases and J by 11 bases, with 19 bases between. Per the germline V gene, CDR1 is SGHVS and CDR2 is FQNEAQ. CDR3 region: CASSLATGNYNEQYF. CDR3 nucleotide sequence: TGTGCCAGCAGCTTAGCCACGGGAAACTACAATGAGCAGTACTTC. Full variable domain (missing parts from reference TRBV7-8 and TRBJ2-5): GAGVSQSPRYKVAKRGQDVALRCDPISGHVSLFWYQQALGQGPEFLTYFQNEAQLDKSGLPSDRFFAERPEGSVSTLKIQRTQQEDSAVYLCASSLATGNYNEQYFGPGTRLLVL.

This clonotype was seen repeatedly, ten times or more. This chain links TRBV7-2 with TRBJ2-6, with TRBD1 matching 9 bases. Trimming at V came to 3 bases and at J to 2 bases, leaving 5 bases not matched to a gene. The CDR3 is made up of 17 amino acids. Germline V lookup: CDR1 SGHTA, CDR2 FQGNSA. CDR3 amino acids: CASSFGWTGAGANVLTF. CDR3 bases: TGTGCCAGCAGCTTCGGCTGGACAGGGGCTGGGGCCAACGTCCTGACTTTC. Supplemented by reference TRBV7-2 and TRBJ2-6, the full variable domain reads GAGVSQSPSNKVTEKGKDVELRCDPISGHTALYWYRQSLGQGLEFLIYFQGNSAPDKSGLPSDRFSAERTGGSVSTLTIQRTQQEDSAVYLCASSFGWTGAGANVLTFGAGSRLTVL.

Points on this clonotype: A much larger clone sits a single nucleotide away, making a read error possible. The DNA for the CDR3 is TGCAGTACTAGAGGACAGGGGGCTAGGCAGCCCCAGCATTTT. This codes for CSTRGQGARQPQHF. The chain links TRBV20-1 to TRBJ1-5, with 11 bases aligning to TRBD1. CDR3 size: 14 residues. Per germline, CDR1 DFQATT and CDR2 SNEGSKA (reference sequence).

The table lists this clonotype with many counts. The CDR3 DNA reads as TGTGCCAGCAGTTCCGGACAGGGTTATGAAAAACTGTTTTTT. It is translated as CASSSGQGYEKLFF. The rearrangement joins TRBV6-2 or TRBV6-3 to TRBJ1-4, with 8 bases aligning to TRBD1. V was clipped by 4 bases and J by 6 bases; unmatched bases: 4. CDR1 and CDR2 from the germline V gene are MNHEY and SVGEGT. CDR3 length: 14 residues.

This clonotype has at least ten counts. The CDR3 DNA reads TGTGCCAGCAGCAAAGGAGGGCACACCTACGAGCAGTACTTC. Amino acids: CASSKGGHTYEQYF. This chain connects TRBV21-1 to TRBJ2-7; the table's D call, TRBD2, has no DNA check behind it. TRBV21-1 is reported as a pseudogene. The CDR3 totals 14 residues.

This clonotype was detected many times. This chain links TRBV6-6 with TRBJ2-3; 13 bases line up with TRBD2. Germline values: CDR1 MNHNY, CDR2 SVGAGI (reference sequence). V lost 2 bases, J lost 7 bases, and 6 bases stayed unmatched. This CDR3 spans 16 amino acids. As DNA, the CDR3 is TGTGCCAGCAGTTACCGTACTAGCGGGGGGGCAAATACGCAGTATTTT. This codes for CASSYRTSGGANTQYF.

This clonotype was counted many times. CDR3 coding DNA: TGTGCTAGTGGCCCAGCGGGGGGCCCCACAGATACGCAGTATTTT. Protein product: CASGPAGGPTDTQYF. The V call is TRBV12-5, the J call TRBJ2-3; 9 positions agree with TRBD2. The ends lost 6 bases at V and 2 bases at J; junction bases unmatched: 6. The CDR3 loop spans 15 amino acids. The germline gives CDR1 LGHNT, CDR2 FRNRAP.

The V gene is TRBV6-1, the J gene TRBJ2-7; D call uncertain. Trimming took 6 bases from V and 9 from J, leaving 12 bases between them. The CDR3 contains 11 residues. Germline values: CDR1 MNHNS, CDR2 SASEGT. CDR3 region: CASSGSVGQYF. Written as DNA, the CDR3 is TGTGCCAGCAGCGGGTCGGTCGGGCAGTACTTC.

This clonotype was detected ten times or more. The chain is built from TRBV29-1 and TRBJ1-5, with 7 nucleotides matching TRBD1. V lost 4 bases to trimming and J lost 3 bases; unmatched junction nucleotides: 6. The length of the CDR3 is 14 residues. Germline V gene lookup returns CDR1 SQVTM and CDR2 ANQGSEA. CDR3 region: CSVAAGGNNQPQHF. The DNA for the CDR3 is TGCAGCGTTGCGGCAGGGGGAAACAATCAGCCCCAGCATTTT.

This sequence joins TRBV7-2 and TRBJ2-1; D ambiguous. The DNA end favors TRBJ2-7, so the J call may be wrong. CDR1 is SGHTA and CDR2 is FQGNSA in the germline V gene. The CDR3 loop spans 16 amino acids. For the CDR3, the DNA is TGTGCCAGCAGCCCAGAATCATGGAGCTCCTACAATGAGCAGTACTTC. It specifies CASSPESWSSYNEQYF.

The genes are TRBV20-1 and TRBJ2-2; 12 bases are a match to TRBD1. CDR1 and CDR2 from the germline V gene are DFQATT and SNEGSKA (reference sequence). V trimming: 0 bases; J trimming: 0 bases; junction bases outside the gene matches: 8. CDR3 length equals 19 residues. The CDR3 protein is CSARDPGTGGSANTGELFF. CDR3 coding DNA: TGCAGTGCTAGAGATCCCGGGACAGGGGGCTCAGCGAACACCGGGGAGCTGTTTTTT.

This clonotype came up many times. This chain joins TRBV7-9 and TRBJ2-1, with D possibly matching TRBD1 (5 bases). Deletions cut 5 bases from V and 6 bases from J, with 20 bases between. The CDR3 runs to 16 residues. From germline, CDR1 is SEHNR and CDR2 FQNEAQ (reference sequence). CDR3 region: CASSLVWADTVNEQFF. CDR3 bases: TGTGCCAGCAGCCTGGTGTGGGCGGACACAGTCAATGAGCAGTTCTTC.

The chain uses TRBV7-2 and TRBJ1-3; D gene ambiguous. This CDR3 has 13 residues. Germline V gives CDR1 SGHTA, CDR2 FQGNSA. Trimming stripped 8 bases from V and 0 bases from J, with 8 bases between. CDR3 amino acids: CASGASSGNTIYF. The DNA of the CDR3 is TGTGCCAGCGGCGCTAGCTCTGGAAACACCATATATTTT.

The chain joins TRBV20-1 to TRBJ2-7, with 8 nucleotides matching TRBD1. The DNA matches TRBJ2-5 better at its end, which makes the J call doubtful. The CDR3 is made up of 15 amino acids. The germline V gene has CDR1 DFQATT and CDR2 SNEGSKA (reference sequence). The CDR3 loop reads CSARRTGRVGETQYF. CDR3 DNA sequence: TGCAGTGCTCGGCGGACAGGGCGTGTCGGAGAGACCCAGTACTTC.

V usage is TRBV20-1 and J usage is TRBJ2-7; 10 bases match TRBD1. The closer fit of TRBJ2-5 to the DNA end suggests the J call may be wrong. The germline gives CDR1 DFQATT, CDR2 SNEGSKA (reference sequence). This CDR3 has 13 residues. DNA for the CDR3: TGCAGAGCCGGGACAGGGGTCGGGGAGACCCAGTACTTC. Protein product: CRAGTGVGETQYF.